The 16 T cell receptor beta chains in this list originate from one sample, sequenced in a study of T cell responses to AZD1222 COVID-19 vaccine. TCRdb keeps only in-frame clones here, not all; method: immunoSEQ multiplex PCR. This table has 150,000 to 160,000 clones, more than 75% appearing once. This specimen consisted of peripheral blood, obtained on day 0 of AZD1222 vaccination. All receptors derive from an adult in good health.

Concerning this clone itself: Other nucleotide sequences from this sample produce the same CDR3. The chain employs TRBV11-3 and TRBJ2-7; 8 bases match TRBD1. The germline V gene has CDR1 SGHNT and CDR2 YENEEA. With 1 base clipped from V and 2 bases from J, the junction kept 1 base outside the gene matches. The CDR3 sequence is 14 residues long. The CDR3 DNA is TGTGCCAGCAGCTTAGGGACAGGGCCCTACGAGCAGTACTTC. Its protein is CASSLGTGPYEQYF.

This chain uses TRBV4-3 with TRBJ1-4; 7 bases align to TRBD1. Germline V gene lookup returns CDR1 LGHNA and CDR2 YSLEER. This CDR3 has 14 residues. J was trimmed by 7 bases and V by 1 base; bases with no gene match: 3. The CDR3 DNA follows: TGCGCCAGCAGCCAAGGAGGGGACAGTGAAAAACTGTTTTTT. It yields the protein CASSQGGDSEKLFF.

CDR3 bases: TGTGCCAGCAGTGAAAGAGGGCTAGCGGGAGCATCCTACAATGAGCAGTTCTTC. It yields the protein CASSERGLAGASYNEQFF. The chain is built from TRBV6-1 and TRBJ2-1, with 10 bases matching TRBD2. CDR3 length: 18 residues. The V and J ends lost 2 bases and 1 base, in that order; junction bases with no gene match: 8. Germline CDR1 and CDR2: MNHNS and SASEGT.

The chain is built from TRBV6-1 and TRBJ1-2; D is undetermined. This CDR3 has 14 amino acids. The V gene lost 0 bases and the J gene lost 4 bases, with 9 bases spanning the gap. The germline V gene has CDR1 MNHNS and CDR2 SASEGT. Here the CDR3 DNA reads TGTGCCAGCAGTGAAGCGGGCAGTTTCTATGGCTACACCTTC. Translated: CASSEAGSFYGYTF.

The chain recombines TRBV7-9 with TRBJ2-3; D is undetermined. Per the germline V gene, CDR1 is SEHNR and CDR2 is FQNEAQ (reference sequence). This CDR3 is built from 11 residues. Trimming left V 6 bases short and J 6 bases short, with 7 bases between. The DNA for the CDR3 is TGTGCCAGCAGTCAGAGGGATACGCAGTATTTT. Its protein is CASSQRDTQYF.

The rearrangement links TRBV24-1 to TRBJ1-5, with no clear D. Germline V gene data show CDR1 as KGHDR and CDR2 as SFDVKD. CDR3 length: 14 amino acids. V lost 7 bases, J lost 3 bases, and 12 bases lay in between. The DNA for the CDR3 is TGTGCCACCAGCCCGGGAGGGTTCAATCAGCCCCAGCATTTT. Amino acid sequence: CATSPGGFNQPQHF.

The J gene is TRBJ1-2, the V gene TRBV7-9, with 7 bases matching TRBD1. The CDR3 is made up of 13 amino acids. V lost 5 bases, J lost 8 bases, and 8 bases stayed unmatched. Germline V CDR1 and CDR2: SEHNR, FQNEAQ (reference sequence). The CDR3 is CASSLLTGKGYTF. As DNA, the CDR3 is TGTGCCAGCAGCCTTCTGACAGGGAAGGGCTACACCTTC.

The CDR3 nucleotides are TGTGCCAGCAGCCCGGGGGATGGGAATCAGCCCCAGCATTTT. Residues: CASSPGDGNQPQHF. The chain is built from TRBV5-6 and TRBJ1-5, with D tentatively TRBD1 (5 bases). V lost 4 bases to trimming and J lost 4 bases, with 12 bases between them. From germline, CDR1 is SGHDT and CDR2 YYEEEE. There are 14 residues in the CDR3.

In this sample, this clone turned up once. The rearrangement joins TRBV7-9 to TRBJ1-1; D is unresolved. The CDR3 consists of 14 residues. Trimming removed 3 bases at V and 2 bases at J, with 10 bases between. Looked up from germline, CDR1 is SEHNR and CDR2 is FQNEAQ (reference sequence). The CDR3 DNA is TGTGCCAGCAGCTTTCAACAGCTCAACACTGAAGCTTTCTTT. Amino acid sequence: CASSFQQLNTEAFF.

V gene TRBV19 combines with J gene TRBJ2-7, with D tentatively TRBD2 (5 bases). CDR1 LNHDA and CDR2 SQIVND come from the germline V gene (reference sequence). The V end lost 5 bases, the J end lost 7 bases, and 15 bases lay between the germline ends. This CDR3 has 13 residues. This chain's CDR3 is CASSVGTSGEQYF. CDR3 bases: TGTGCCAGTAGTGTGGGTACATCGGGGGAGCAGTACTTC.

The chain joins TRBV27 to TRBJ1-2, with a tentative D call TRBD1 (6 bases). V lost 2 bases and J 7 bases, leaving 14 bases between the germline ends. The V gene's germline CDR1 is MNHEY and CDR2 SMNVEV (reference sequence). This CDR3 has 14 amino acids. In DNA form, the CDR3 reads TGTGCCAGCAGTTTACAACCAGGGGCGGTTGGCTACACCTTC. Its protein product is CASSLQPGAVGYTF.

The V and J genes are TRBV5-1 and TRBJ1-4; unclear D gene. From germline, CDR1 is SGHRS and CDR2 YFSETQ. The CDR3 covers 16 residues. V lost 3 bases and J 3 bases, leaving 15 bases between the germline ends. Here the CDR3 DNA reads TGCGCCAGCAGCTCATTGGGGAGGGCAGCTAATGAAAAACTGTTTTTT. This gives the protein CASSSLGRAANEKLFF.

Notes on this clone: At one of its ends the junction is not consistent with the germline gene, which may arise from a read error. CDR3 protein: CASSTMTATNEKLFF. The DNA of the CDR3 is TGTGCCAGTAGTACAATGACTGCAACAAATGAAAAACTGTTTTTT. The chain employs TRBV19 and TRBJ1-4; the D is unclear. Germline-derived CDR1 and CDR2 are LNHDA and SQIVND (reference sequence). This CDR3 is built from 15 residues.

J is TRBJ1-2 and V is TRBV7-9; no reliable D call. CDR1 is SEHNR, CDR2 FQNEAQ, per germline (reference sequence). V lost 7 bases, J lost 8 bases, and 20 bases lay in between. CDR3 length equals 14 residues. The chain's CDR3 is CASTREGMTKGYTF. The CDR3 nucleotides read TGTGCCAGCACCCGTGAGGGTATGACTAAAGGCTACACCTTC.

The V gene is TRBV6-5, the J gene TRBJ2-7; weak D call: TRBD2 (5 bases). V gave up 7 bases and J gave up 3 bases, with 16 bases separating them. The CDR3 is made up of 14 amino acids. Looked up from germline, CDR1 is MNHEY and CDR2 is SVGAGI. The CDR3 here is CASTFNGMNYEQYF. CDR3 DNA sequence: TGTGCCAGCACATTCAACGGGATGAACTACGAGCAGTACTTC.

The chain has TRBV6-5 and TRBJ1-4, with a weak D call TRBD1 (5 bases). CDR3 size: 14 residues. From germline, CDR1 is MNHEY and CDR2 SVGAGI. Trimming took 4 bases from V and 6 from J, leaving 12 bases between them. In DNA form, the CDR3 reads TGTGCCAGCAGTTCCTCGGGACGGGATGAAAAACTGTTTTTT. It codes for CASSSSGRDEKLFF.